This T cell receptor (beta chain) was identified during a study of cytomegalovirus exposure and HLA in healthy donors. Notes on the study in general: Presence/absence analyses took donor sequencing depth as roughly uniform. Productive status was seen about 87% or about 30% of the time for most TCR beta V segments in an earlier analysis.

The primer mix had 60 Vbeta and 13 Jbeta primers. The repertoire was sequenced with immunoSEQ multiplex PCR; TCRdb's copy has only in-frame clones and lacks some. Found here are under 120,000 clones, 60% to 70% of them singletons; the top ten hold 3.8%. The trim removed 3 bases at V and 5 bases at J, leaving 5 bases unmatched. Germline assignment: CDR1 KGHSH and CDR2 LQKENI. This CDR3 contains 15 residues. This clone was detected only once. What it binds is unknown. The V call is TRBV18, the J call TRBJ2-3; 10 positions match TRBD2. The sample taken for sequencing was PBMCs. The sequence came from a man aged 30 to 45 in good health and CMV-seropositive. This CDR3 reads CASSPRLAGVDTQYF. Written as DNA, the CDR3 is TGTGCCAGCTCACCGCGACTAGCGGGTGTAGATACGCAGTATTTT.